This T cell receptor beta chain was identified in a study of graft-versus-host responses after intestinal transplantation (dated by TCRdb to the early 2020s). For the wider study: The transplants that recipients got were multivisceral, liver-intestinal, or isolated intestinal. All recipients received anti-thymocyte globulin induction followed by maintenance tacrolimus and steroids for three to four years. Of the 20 to 25 intestinal transplant recipients enrolled in the cohort, one of whom was a retransplant, a few patients without pretransplant specimens were excluded. To identify alloreactive clones, pre-transplant mixed lymphocyte reaction products were sequenced and compared with unstimulated pre-transplant donor and recipient T cells. Rather than going through the commercial service, samples from a few later patients were sequenced in-house on an Illumina MiSeq and processed with MiXCR. Bulk TCR-beta CDR3 sequencing was used to track graft-versus-host and host-versus-graft alloreactive T cell clones in the graft, circulation and bone marrow after intestinal transplantation. A peak of at least 4% donor T cells among recipient peripheral blood mononuclear cells was the definition used for donor T cell macrochimerism.

The investigation overall reported the following: The relatively low number and heterogeneity of intestinal transplant patients limited the conclusions. GvH clones were detected in recipient bone marrow, and some of these GvH clones were observed earlier in ileal mucosa or blood, consistent with an intestinal mucosal origin. Early after transplant, declines in HvG clones were associated with peak levels of circulating GvH clones. High GvH to HvG T cell clonal ratios were observed in the allografts of patients with donor T cell macrochimerism.

The library was produced with the immunoSEQ multiplex PCR assay. In most patients, genomic DNA was isolated using the Qiagen DNeasy Blood and Tissue Kit and sent frozen to Adaptive Biotechnologies for TCR sequencing. For most patients, high-throughput TCR-beta CDR3 sequencing of genomic DNA was performed by Adaptive Biotechnologies. On the study's bioinformatics: Adaptive's ImmunoSEQ software was the source of the TCR sequencing data for 18 patients, while a few other patients were processed with MiXCR and VDJtools. To correct CD4 versus CD8 sorting errors, sequences present in both subsets at a frequency ratio below 5:1 were removed. CDR3 nucleotide sequences shared by donor and recipient were removed because the origin of these sequences could not be assigned. Alloreactive clones required at least 2-fold expansion over unstimulated cells and minimum CFSE-low frequency of 0.002% (template counts) or 0.001% (read counts). Clones detected in sequenced pre-transplant spleen, lymph node, or MLR CFSE-low populations of the donor or recipient were defined as mappable. The cumulative frequency of alloreactive clones was calculated as a percentage of all sequences, weighted by copy number. TCRdb's version of the immuneACCESS table is confined to in-frame rearrangements and falls short of the full clone set. An unresolved V gene accounts for under half of the shortfall where checked; the remainder is of unknown origin. V and J calls and clone size come straight from that table; D and trimming were deduced from the DNA. This sample has about 99,000 clones in its table, and roughly 90% of those were observed once. The ten largest clones capture 0.7% to 0.9% of the sample.

In light of the paper, this sample's time point label describes: cells obtained before transplantation from donor or recipient. CD3+CD4+ and CD3+CD8+ populations were FACS-sorted from unstimulated pre-transplant donor and recipient cells taken from spleen or lymph nodes. Note on this clone: Its antigen has not been determined. No qualities accompany the bases; no much larger clone lies one base away. The sample carries other DNA sequences with the same CDR3.

V and J are truncated by 4 bases and 0 bases respectively, leaving an intervening sequence of 6 bases. Reading from cysteine to phenylalanine, the CDR3 counts 14 amino acids. CDR3 DNA is the only sequence kept; it has 42 bases, read in frame from the first base. CDR1 and CDR2, looked up from the germline V gene, are ENHRY and SYGVKD. The sample in question was unstimulated CD4+ T cells sorted from spleen or lymph node cells, obtained before intestinal transplant. The clonotype originates from a human donor who received an intestinal transplant. Here the chain combines TRBV10-3 and TRBJ2-2, with the D gene not confidently named. The nucleotide sequence reads TGTGCCATCAGTGGACCCTCGAACACCGGGGAGCTGTTTTTT. Translation gives CAISGPSNTGELFF.